Following are 32 T cell receptor beta chains from one sample sequenced in a study of blood T cell repertoires in COVID-19. Only in-frame clones appear in the TCRdb table, and some are missing; sequencing was by immunoSEQ multiplex PCR. The repertoire holds 150,000 to 200,000 clones, with roughly 89% as singletons. Sample: peripheral blood. These receptors were obtained from a woman in her 70s with COVID-19, enrolled during active disease.

This chain joins TRBV27 and TRBJ2-7, with D uncertain. The CDR3 covers 11 residues. V was cut by 1 base and J by 12 bases, with 10 bases left in between. Per germline, CDR1 MNHEY and CDR2 SMNVEV (reference sequence). CDR3 in amino acids: CASSLYRLLYF. CDR3 DNA sequence: TGTGCCAGCAGTTTATATCGACTTCTGTACTTC.

The chain recombines TRBV24-1 with TRBJ1-5; 7 nucleotides match TRBD1. The CDR3 is 15 residues long. Germline CDR1 is KGHDR and CDR2 is SFDVKD. The ends lost 7 bases at V and 1 base at J; junction bases unmatched: 6. The chain's CDR3 is CATSPTGESNQPQHF. CDR3 DNA: TGTGCCACCAGCCCAACAGGGGAAAGCAATCAGCCCCAGCATTTT.

The rearrangement joins TRBV28 to TRBJ1-5; D is ambiguous. The CDR3 spans 15 residues. Between the trimmed V and J ends, which lost 3 bases and 8 bases, there was a span of 17 bases. Looked up from germline, CDR1 is MDHEN and CDR2 is SYDVKM. CDR3 amino acids: CASSLIRRPAEPQHF. The CDR3 DNA sequence: TGTGCCAGCAGTTTGATTCGGCGCCCGGCGGAGCCCCAGCATTTT.

The gene calls are TRBV5-5 and TRBJ2-1; possible D gene TRBD2, 6 bases. Germline lookup yields CDR1 SGHKS and CDR2 YYEKEE (reference sequence). CDR3 length: 16 residues. The ends were cut back, 0 bases at V and 2 bases at J, with 12 bases in the middle. This CDR3 reads CASSLAGSGTYNEQFF. CDR3 nucleotide sequence: TGTGCCAGCAGCTTGGCGGGTAGCGGAACCTACAATGAGCAGTTCTTC.

This clone was observed at least ten times. The chain carries TRBV11-1 and TRBJ2-1; D is possibly TRBD2 (6 bases). The CDR3 contains 13 residues. The germline V and J ends were trimmed by 5 bases and 7 bases, with 12 bases remaining between them. The germline gives CDR1 SGHAT, CDR2 FQDESV (reference sequence). The CDR3 bases are TGTGCCAGCAGCGAAGTTAGCGGAAATGAGCAGTTCTTC. Protein product: CASSEVSGNEQFF.

This chain connects TRBV19 to TRBJ2-6; 7 nucleotides align to TRBD2. V dropped 3 bases and J dropped 1; count of bases not matched to a gene: 6. Germline V CDR1 and CDR2: LNHDA, SQIVND (reference sequence). The CDR3 is 17 amino acids. In nucleotides, the CDR3 is TGTGCCAGTAGTATTCTTATGCGGGGGTCTGGGGCCAACGTCCTGACTTTC. It codes for CASSILMRGSGANVLTF.

The chain carries TRBV19 and TRBJ2-6; 8 bases line up with TRBD1. This CDR3 region has 13 residues. V lost 9 bases, J lost 10 bases, and 8 bases stayed unmatched. Germline loops: CDR1 LNHDA, CDR2 SQIVND (reference sequence). The CDR3 sequence: CASRQGWENVLTF. The CDR3, as DNA: TGTGCCAGCAGACAGGGGTGGGAGAACGTCCTGACTTTC. Combining the CDR3 with reference TRBV19 and TRBJ2-6 gives the whole variable domain DGGITQSPKYLFRKEGQNVTLSCEQNLNHDAMYWYRQDPGQGLRLIYYSQIVNDFQKGDIAEGYSVSREKKESFPLTVTSAQKNPTAFYLCASRQGWENVLTFGAGSRLTVL.

This sequence joins TRBV12-3 or TRBV12-4 and TRBJ1-2; possible D gene TRBD1, 6 bases. The CDR3 sequence is 13 residues long. Trimming removed 6 bases at V and 7 bases at J, with 15 bases between. CDR3 coding DNA: TGTGCCAGCAGCCAGGCATTGGGGGCTGGCTACACCTTC. Translation: CASSQALGAGYTF.

This chain connects TRBV25-1 to TRBJ2-4, with TRBD1 identical over 7 bases. The CDR3 consists of 14 residues. V shed 9 bases, J shed 3 bases, and the junction held 8 bases outside the gene matches. Germline CDR1 MGHDK, CDR2 SYGVNS. Written as DNA, the CDR3 is TGTGCCAGTTCCGGACAGGACAACAAAAACATTCAGTACTTC. It codes for CASSGQDNKNIQYF.

V usage is TRBV5-1 and J usage is TRBJ1-1, with a tentative D call TRBD1 (6 bases). The CDR3 contains 16 residues. V gave up 4 bases and J gave up 0 bases, with 16 bases separating them. Germline CDR1 is SGHRS and CDR2 is YFSETQ. The chain's CDR3 is CASSRGLDSLNTEAFF. CDR3 DNA: TGCGCCAGCAGCCGCGGCCTGGACAGTCTGAACACTGAAGCTTTCTTT.

The genes are TRBV15 and TRBJ2-1; 8 positions agree with TRBD1. J was trimmed by 7 bases and V by 0 bases; bases with no gene match: 5. Germline CDR1 LNHNV, CDR2 YYDKDF (reference sequence). CDR3 length: 15 residues. CDR3 amino acids: CATSRDQGARNEQFF. CDR3 bases: TGTGCCACCAGCAGAGATCAGGGGGCTAGAAATGAGCAGTTCTTC.

The chain employs TRBV3-1 (or the pseudogene TRBV3-2) and TRBJ2-7, with TRBD2 as a possible D gene (6 bases). The CDR3 has 13 residues. V was clipped by 0 bases and J by 12 bases, with 15 bases between them. Germline CDR1 LGHDT, CDR2 YNNKEL (reference sequence). The CDR3 region has the DNA TGTGCCAGCAGCCAAGATTTCGAGCGGGCCAGGTACTTC. Translation: CASSQDFERARYF.

This clone was seen a single time. The DNA of the CDR3 is TGTGCCAGCAGCGTGGATGACAGGGAGTATGGCTACACCTTC. Its translation: CASSVDDREYGYTF. This chain links TRBV9 with TRBJ1-2; 7 bases agree with TRBD1. This CDR3 is built from 14 residues. After removal of 2 bases from V and 5 bases from J, the junction contained 6 bases not matched to a gene. Germline V gives CDR1 SGDLS, CDR2 YYNGEE.

The J gene is TRBJ1-5, the V gene TRBV15, with a possible D match to TRBD1 (5 bases). The length of the CDR3 is 17 residues. Per germline, CDR1 LNHNV and CDR2 YYDKDF (reference sequence). The germline V and J ends were trimmed by 0 bases and 0 bases, with 12 bases remaining between them. The CDR3 is CATSRDSRASSNQPQHF. The CDR3 DNA sequence: TGTGCCACCAGCAGAGATTCCAGGGCGAGTAGCAATCAGCCCCAGCATTTT.

The chain couples TRBV11-3 to TRBJ1-1; no reliable D call. V was trimmed by 5 bases and J by 5 bases, leaving 6 bases between them. The CDR3 is made up of 11 amino acids. CDR1 and CDR2 from the germline V gene are SGHNT and YENEEA. The CDR3 bases are TGTGCCAGCAGCCTCAGAACTGAAGCTTTCTTT. Its translation: CASSLRTEAFF. The full variable domain, in which reference TRBV11-3 and TRBJ1-1 provide the parts outside the CDR3, is EAGVVQSPRYKIIEKKQPVAFWCNPISGHNTLYWYLQNLGQGPELLIRYENEEAVDDSQLPKDRFSAERLKGVDSTLKIQPAELGDSAVYLCASSLRTEAFFGQGTRLTVV.

The chain links TRBV24-1 to TRBJ1-4, with 8 nucleotides matching TRBD1. Germline CDR1 is KGHDR and CDR2 is SFDVKD. The CDR3 extends over 17 amino acids. The ends lost 0 bases at V and 3 bases at J; junction bases unmatched: 5. The CDR3 nucleotides read TGTGCCACCAGTGATTTGTTCAGGGGGCCACCTAATGAAAAACTGTTTTTT. Translating gives CATSDLFRGPPNEKLFF.

This sequence joins TRBV19 and TRBJ1-3; 9 bases align to TRBD1. J lost 1 base, V lost 8 bases, and 18 bases had no gene match. CDR3 length equals 19 residues. Looked up from germline, CDR1 is LNHDA and CDR2 is SQIVND (reference sequence). The CDR3: CASASSLNAGTGSGNTIYF. Written as DNA, the CDR3 is TGTGCCAGTGCCAGTAGTCTCAATGCCGGGACAGGGTCTGGAAACACCATATATTTT.

This clone has a single count. The chain is built from TRBV11-3 and TRBJ1-6; the D is unclear. CDR3 length: 15 amino acids. Trimming cost V 1 base and J 10 bases, with 14 bases left between them. CDR1 and CDR2 (germline): SGHNT, YENEEA. CDR3 sequence: CASSLGPGEGSPLHF. The CDR3 DNA reads TGTGCCAGCAGCTTAGGACCGGGAGAAGGCTCACCCCTCCACTTT.

The gene calls are TRBV9 and TRBJ2-3; no definite D call. CDR1 is SGDLS and CDR2 is YYNGEE in the germline V gene. The CDR3 covers 13 residues. The V end was cut by 4 bases, the J end by 0 bases, with 6 bases between. The CDR3 region is CASSPGSTDTQYF. DNA of the CDR3: TGTGCCAGCAGCCCCGGGAGCACAGATACGCAGTATTTT.

The V and J genes are TRBV7-8 and TRBJ1-4; the D gene is possibly TRBD1 (6 bases). This CDR3 has 16 amino acids. Germline V gives CDR1 SGHVS, CDR2 FQNEAQ. Trimming removed 3 bases from V and 7 bases from J, with 18 bases in between. This CDR3 is CASSFQTGKGGEKLFF. The CDR3 DNA follows: TGTGCCAGCAGCTTTCAAACAGGGAAAGGGGGTGAAAAACTGTTTTTT. The complete variable domain, with remaining parts taken from reference TRBV7-8 and TRBJ1-4, reads GAGVSQSPRYKVAKRGQDVALRCDPISGHVSLFWYQQALGQGPEFLTYFQNEAQLDKSGLPSDRFFAERPEGSVSTLKIQRTQQEDSAVYLCASSFQTGKGGEKLFFGSGTQLSVL.

The rearrangement joins TRBV2 to TRBJ1-5, with 9 positions matching TRBD1. CDR1 is SNHLY, CDR2 FYNNEI, per germline. The junction had 9 bases not matched to a gene; V was cut back by 6 bases and J by 0 bases. The CDR3 contains 17 residues. Written as DNA, the CDR3 is TGTGCCAGCAGCCGGGACAGGGAAGGGATTAGCAATCAGCCCCAGCATTTT. Protein sequence: CASSRDREGISNQPQHF.

The rearrangement links TRBV7-3 to TRBJ2-2; possible D gene TRBD2, 6 bases. The CDR3 is 12 amino acids. The V gene's germline CDR1 is SGHTA and CDR2 FQGTGA. With 4 bases removed from V and 7 bases from J, the gap between germline ends came to 7 bases. CDR3 coding DNA: TGTGCCAGCAGCTCCGGGAGCGGGGAGCTGTTTTTT. Translated, it gives CASSSGSGELFF. Filled out from reference TRBV7-3 and TRBJ2-2, the complete variable domain reads GAGVSQTPSNKVTEKGKYVELRCDPISGHTALYWYRQSLGQGPEFLIYFQGTGAADDSGLPNDRFFAVRPEGSVSTLKIQRTERGDSAVYLCASSSGSGELFFGEGSRLTVL.

In its sample, this clone was seen once. The rearrangement links TRBV5-1 to TRBJ1-6; TRBD1 matches 9 bases. The germline CDR1 and CDR2 sequences are SGHRS and YFSETQ. V was clipped by 2 bases and J by 7 bases; unmatched bases: 4. CDR3 length: 15 residues. CDR3 in DNA: TGCGCCAGCAGCTTACAGGGGGCTCACAATTCACCCCTCCACTTT. It translates to CASSLQGAHNSPLHF.

V usage is TRBV10-3 and J usage is TRBJ1-2; unclear D gene. Germline CDR1 ENHRY, CDR2 SYGVKD. Between the trimmed V and J ends, which lost 3 bases and 2 bases, there was a span of 7 bases. The length of the CDR3 is 13 residues. The CDR3 is CAISDGTNYGYTF. The CDR3 nucleotides are TGTGCCATCAGTGACGGTACGAACTATGGCTACACCTTC.

The chain combines TRBV7-3 with TRBJ1-1; TRBD1 is a possible D gene (5 bases). The CDR3 contains 15 residues. Trimming pared 2 bases from V and 1 base from J, leaving 11 bases between. Looked up from germline, CDR1 is SGHTA and CDR2 is FQGTGA. The CDR3 protein is CASSLSGVENTEAFF. DNA for the CDR3: TGTGCCAGCAGCTTATCGGGGGTAGAGAACACTGAAGCTTTCTTT. The variable domain in full, completed from reference TRBV7-3 and TRBJ1-1, reads GAGVSQTPSNKVTEKGKYVELRCDPISGHTALYWYRQSLGQGPEFLIYFQGTGAADDSGLPNDRFFAVRPEGSVSTLKIQRTERGDSAVYLCASSLSGVENTEAFFGQGTRLTVV.

The genes are TRBV7-3 and TRBJ2-7; D might be TRBD1 (5 bases). The V gene's germline CDR1 is SGHTA and CDR2 FQGTGA. Trimming removed 8 bases from V and 3 bases from J, with 14 bases in between. The CDR3 spans 13 residues. The CDR3 DNA reads TGTGCCAGCGCAAAGGGGAATCACTACGAGCAGTACTTC. Protein product: CASAKGNHYEQYF.

This clone was observed once. The V and J genes are TRBV4-2 and TRBJ1-3, with D tentatively TRBD1 (5 bases). The germline V gene has CDR1 LGHNA and CDR2 YNFKEQ. The germline V and J ends were trimmed by 0 bases and 8 bases, with 14 bases remaining between them. The CDR3 is 15 amino acids. The CDR3 region has the DNA TGTGCCAGCAGCCAAGATCCAGGGCGGGGAGACACCATATATTTT. Its translation is CASSQDPGRGDTIYF.

CDR3 in DNA: TGTGCCAGTAGTAAACAGGGGACTAGCAATCAGCCCCAGCATTTT. Its protein is CASSKQGTSNQPQHF. The V call is TRBV19, the J call TRBJ1-5, with 7 bases lining up with TRBD1. Per the germline V gene, CDR1 is LNHDA and CDR2 is SQIVND (reference sequence). The ends lost 4 bases at V and 0 bases at J; junction bases unmatched: 3. The CDR3 extends over 15 amino acids.

The V and J genes are TRBV5-1 and TRBJ2-7; 9 bases align to TRBD1. The CDR3 runs 17 residues. Trimming at V came to 4 bases and at J to 3 bases, leaving 14 bases not matched to a gene. Germline assignment: CDR1 SGHRS and CDR2 YFSETQ. Written as DNA, the CDR3 is TGCGCCAGCAGCCCTAGGACAGGGGTCCCTTTCGACTACGAGCAGTACTTC. The encoded protein is CASSPRTGVPFDYEQYF.

This chain joins TRBV10-3 and TRBJ1-2; 10 nucleotides match TRBD1. Germline CDR1 reads ENHRY; CDR2 reads SYGVKD. V shed 0 bases and J 7 bases; nucleotides not matched to a gene: 5. CDR3 size: 15 residues. CDR3 sequence (DNA): TGTGCCATCAGTGAGTCGGGACAGGGGATTGGTGGCTACACCTTC. This sequence encodes CAISESGQGIGGYTF.

This chain links TRBV9 with TRBJ2-1; D gene ambiguous. V shed 3 bases and J shed 3 bases, with 10 bases lying between them. This CDR3 spans 14 amino acids. Germline assignment: CDR1 SGDLS and CDR2 YYNGEE. The DNA of the CDR3 is TGTGCCAGCAGCGCGTCGACAATCTACAATGAGCAGTTCTTC. Encoded protein: CASSASTIYNEQFF.

The chain has TRBV18 and TRBJ1-1, with TRBD1 matching 8 bases. The germline CDR1 and CDR2 sequences are KGHSH and LQKENI. V lost 4 bases to trimming and J lost 6 bases; unmatched junction nucleotides: 7. CDR3 length: 14 amino acids. The CDR3 bases are TGTGCCAGCTCACTAAAGGACAGGGAAGCTGAAGCTTTCTTT. Its protein is CASSLKDREAEAFF.